This T cell receptor (beta chain) was identified during a study of blood T cells in healthy people across ages. About the research overall: T cells yielded about one barcoded beta molecule per two cells through template switching. Study conclusions and caveats: While age rose, TCR beta diversity per million T cells dropped in a roughly linear way.

It was with a sample-barcoded 5' primer and a J-beta primer mix that a second PCR of roughly 6 to 12 cycles was run. TCRdb reprocessed the 5' RACE reads with MiXCR, giving one entry per CDR3 protein. This table has some 1.5 million distinct CDR3 sequences, 42% appearing once. Germline CDR1 reads MNHEY; CDR2 reads SMNVEV (reference sequence). This CDR3 spans 13 amino acids. V lost 5 bases and J 6 bases, leaving 14 bases between the germline ends. Each sample used at least 6.5 million PBMCs. This clonotype has ten or more counts. Antigen specificity is unknown. The sequenced sample was blood. This clonotype was obtained from a woman between 18 and 29 years old in good health. The V call is TRBV27, the J call TRBJ2-7; D possibly matches TRBD1 or TRBD2 (5 bases each). The DNA for the CDR3 is TGTGCCAGCAGTGTATTCGGGACGAGCGAGCAGTACTTC. Translation gives CASSVFGTSEQYF.